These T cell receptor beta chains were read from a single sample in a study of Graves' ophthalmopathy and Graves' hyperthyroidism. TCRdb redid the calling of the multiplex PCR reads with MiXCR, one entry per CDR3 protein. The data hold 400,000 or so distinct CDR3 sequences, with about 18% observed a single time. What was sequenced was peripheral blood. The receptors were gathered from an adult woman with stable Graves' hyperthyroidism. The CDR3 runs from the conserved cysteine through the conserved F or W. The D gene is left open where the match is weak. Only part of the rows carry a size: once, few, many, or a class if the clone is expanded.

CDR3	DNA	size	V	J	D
CASRETRRGTSGRRTGELFF	TGTGCCAGCAGGGAAACCCGTAGAGGGACTAGCGGGAGACGAACCGGGGAGCTGTTTTTT	few	TRBV2	TRBJ2-2	TRBD2
CASSVPGPANQPQHF	TGTGCCAGCAGCGTTCCAGGGCCCGCGAATCAGCCCCAGCATTTT	many	TRBV6-2/TRBV6-3	TRBJ1-5	-
CASSQEPALTAYQETQYF	TGCGCCAGCAGCCAAGAACCGGCGCTTACCGCGTACCAAGAGACCCAGTACTTC	-	TRBV4-1	TRBJ2-5	-
CASSFMREVGTEAFF	TGTGCCAGCAGTTTTATGAGAGAAGTTGGCACTGAAGCTTTCTTT	-	TRBV12-3/TRBV12-4	TRBJ1-1	-
CASSSAGAGETQYF	TGCGCCAGCAGCTCAGCGGGAGCGGGCGAGACCCAGTACTTC	many	TRBV5-1	TRBJ2-5	TRBD2
CSAREWGRAFYGYTF	TGCAGTGCTAGAGAATGGGGACGCGCTTTCTATGGCTACACCTTC	many	TRBV20-1	TRBJ1-2	-
CASSPSRASYEQYF	TGTGCCAGCAGCCCCTCGCGGGCCTCCTACGAGCAGTACTTC	-	TRBV12-3/TRBV12-4	TRBJ2-7	-
CASSSREGQPQHF	TGTGCCAGCAGTTCCAGGGAGGGCCAGCCCCAGCATTTT	-	TRBV12-3/TRBV12-4	TRBJ1-5	-
CASIALGEDHEQFF	TGTGCCAGCATCGCTCTGGGGGAGGACCATGAGCAGTTCTTC	-	TRBV27	TRBJ2-1	-
CASSKIIGGGNTEAFF	TGTGCCAGCAGCAAGATCATAGGCGGCGGGAACACTGAAGCTTTCTTT	-	TRBV11-2	TRBJ1-1	-
CSARRDEYEQYF	TGCAGTGCTAGAAGGGACGAGTACGAGCAGTACTTC	many	TRBV20-1	TRBJ2-7	-
CASSYSSGQIFF	TGTGCCAGCAGTTACTCCTCGGGACAGATCTTCTTC	many	TRBV6-5	TRBJ2-7	TRBD1
CAWSATGRSQPQHF	TGTGCCTGGAGTGCCACAGGGCGATCTCAGCCCCAGCATTTT	many	TRBV30	TRBJ1-5	-